A selection of T cell receptor beta chains follows, all from one sample in a study of T cell repertoires in cytomegalovirus infection. TCRdb redid the calling of the reads with MiXCR, one entry per CDR3 protein. The table lists more than 400,000 distinct CDR3 sequences, 26% of them singletons. The sample comprised PBMCs. All receptors come from a human donor in good health (CMV status not recorded). Some clones in this sample may be carry-over from other donors' samples. Each CDR3 is given with its conserved first and last residue. The D gene is left open where the match is weak. Not every row has a clone size; where given, it reads once, few, many or a size class.

d_call	v_call	clone_size	j_call	cdr3_nt	cdr3_aa
TRBD2	TRBV14	NA	TRBJ2-1	TGTGCCAGCAGCCAAGGGGTAGCGGGAGGGTATGAGCAGTTCTTC	CASSQGVAGGYEQFF
TRBD1	TRBV7-9	NA	TRBJ2-3	TGTGCCAGCAGCCGGGACAGTACGCAGTATTTT	CASSRDSTQYF
TRBD1	TRBV6-1	few	TRBJ2-2	TGTGCCAGCAGACTGACAGGGGGCACCGGGGAGCTGTTTTTT	CASRLTGGTGELFF
NA	TRBV19	NA	TRBJ2-3	TGTGCCAGCCGGGGGTCAGCAGATACGCAGTATTTT	CASRGSADTQYF
NA	TRBV7-9	NA	TRBJ2-5	TGTGCCAGCAGCGTCAATCAACCGGGCAGGGTGTTACGAGAGACCCAGTACTTC	CASSVNQPGRVLRETQYF
NA	TRBV24-1	NA	TRBJ2-3	TGTGCCACCAGTGGGGTAGGTCCAGATACGCAGTATTTT	CATSGVGPDTQYF
NA	TRBV28	NA	TRBJ1-2	TGTGCCAGCAGTTTGGTGGGGTCAGACTATGGCTACACCTTC	CASSLVGSDYGYTF
NA	TRBV6-5	NA	TRBJ2-3	TGTGCCAGCAGTTACTCTGGCCAGGGTCTAGGTACGCAGTATTTT	CASSYSGQGLGTQYF
TRBD2	TRBV11-2	NA	TRBJ2-1	TGTGCCAGCAGCTTAATCAGCGGGAGGGGGAATGAGCAGTTCTTC	CASSLISGRGNEQFF
TRBD1	TRBV7-9	many	TRBJ2-1	TGTGCCAGCAGGCCGACAGGGGGACATGAGCAGTTCTTC	CASRPTGGHEQFF
NA	TRBV14	NA	TRBJ2-1	TGTGCCAGCAGCCAAGGTGGGCCTTCCGGATGGAATGAGCAGTTCTTC	CASSQGGPSGWNEQFF
TRBD2	TRBV7-6	few	TRBJ2-3	TGTGCCGTAAAGACTAGCGGGTTTACAGATACGCAGTATTTT	CAVKTSGFTDTQYF
TRBD2	TRBV7-6	NA	TRBJ2-1	TGTGCCAGCAGCCTCTATCCTCGCGGGAGCTCCTACAATGAGCAGTTCTTC	CASSLYPRGSSYNEQFF
NA	TRBV12-3/TRBV12-4	few	TRBJ2-6	TGTGCCAGCAGTAGTAACAGGGATCGGACTTTC	CASSSNRDRTF